Below, 10 T cell receptor beta chains from the same sample are listed, as sequenced in a study of T-cell reconstitution after alpha-beta-depleted transplantation in children (dated by TCRdb to the mid-2010s). Receptor amplification or capture employed PCR. The sequencer listed for this sample is Illumina HiSeq 2500. TCR library preparation used molecular barcoding, with unique molecular identifiers applied to normalize quantification of the TCRbeta repertoire. TCRdb applied fastp at Q25 and MiXCR to the public reads, then kept only in-frame beta chains. Entries that share a CDR3 protein sequence are merged under the most common genes and DNA. For this sample the table gives some 600,000 distinct CDR3 sequences, of which 13% were detected only once. Around 2% of the sample belongs to the ten largest clones. This specimen's treatment or condition label, interpreted: allogeneic hematopoietic cell transplantation with graft depleted of TCRalphabeta T cells and CD19 B cells.

The specimen comprised PBMCs, mostly from graft donor cells, sampled 360 days after TCRalphabeta/CD19-depleted stem cell transplant. All receptors come from a male patient younger than 18 who had a stem cell transplant for acute myeloid leukemia, so the T cells may come from the graft donor.

This clonotype was recorded a few times. The chain links TRBV20-1 to TRBJ2-7; 7 positions agree with TRBD2. This CDR3 is built from 15 residues. The J segment lost 4 bases and the V segment lost 3 bases, leaving 12 bases of the junction unmatched. Germline CDR1 and CDR2: DFQATT and SNEGSKA (reference sequence). The CDR3 here is CSASSAGKGIYEQYF. CDR3 DNA sequence: TGCAGTGCTAGTTCAGCGGGAAAGGGTATATACGAGCAGTACTTC.

CDR3 bases: TGCGCCAGCAGCCCCCGAAAGGGTCTAGCGGGAACGGGTGAGCAGTTCTTC. It yields the protein CASSPRKGLAGTGEQFF. The chain has TRBV4-3 and TRBJ2-1, with TRBD2 matching over 9 bases. Germline V CDR1 and CDR2: LGHNA, YSLEER. The CDR3 is 17 residues long. The V and J ends lost 4 bases and 9 bases, in that order; junction bases with no gene match: 16.

This clonotype was detected ten times or more. The genes are TRBV28 and TRBJ1-4, with 7 bases matching TRBD1. Germline CDR1 is MDHEN and CDR2 is SYDVKM. The CDR3 contains 15 residues. With 8 bases clipped from V and 6 bases from J, the junction kept 12 bases outside the gene matches. CDR3 residues: CASSFTDRVYEKLFF. In DNA form, the CDR3 reads TGTGCCAGCTCTTTTACCGACAGGGTTTATGAAAAACTGTTTTTT.

This clonotype appeared many times. The chain couples TRBV6-5 to TRBJ1-1, with 9 bases that match TRBD1. The V gene's germline CDR1 is MNHEY and CDR2 SVGAGI. Losses at the gene ends were 4 bases for V and 4 bases for J; bases not matched to a gene: 10. CDR3 length equals 16 residues. The CDR3 DNA follows: TGTGCCAGCAGTTTATACAGGGGGCGATTTGGCACTGAAGCTTTCTTT. Translated, it gives CASSLYRGRFGTEAFF.

This clonotype occurred many times. V is TRBV28 and J is TRBJ1-2; D not resolved. Germline V gene data show CDR1 as MDHEN and CDR2 as SYDVKM. V lost 1 base, J lost 6 bases, and 3 bases lay in between. This CDR3 contains 11 residues. CDR3 DNA sequence: TGTGCCAGCAGTTTATTGCATGGCTACACCTTC. Translating gives CASSLLHGYTF.

This clonotype was recorded a few times. V usage is TRBV11-1 and J usage is TRBJ2-4; TRBD1 matches 10 bases. This CDR3 spans 19 amino acids. Looked up from germline, CDR1 is SGHAT and CDR2 is FQDESV (reference sequence). Unmatched junction bases numbered 13, after V lost 5 bases and J lost 0 bases. In DNA form, the CDR3 reads TGTGCCAGCAGCCCTCCCGGACAGGGGGTGGCGATAGCCAAAAACATTCAGTACTTC. Amino acids: CASSPPGQGVAIAKNIQYF.

The chain carries TRBV20-1 and TRBJ2-7, with 7 bases identical to TRBD2. Germline loops: CDR1 DFQATT, CDR2 SNEGSKA (reference sequence). J gave up 6 bases and V 5 bases, and 16 bases lay outside the gene matches. This CDR3 is built from 15 residues. The CDR3 nucleotides read TGCAGTGCTCAATCGGGGTGGGAGGGCCTCGGCGAGCAGTACTTC. It specifies CSAQSGWEGLGEQYF.

The table lists this clonotype with a few counts. The V call is TRBV7-8, the J call TRBJ2-7; 11 bases agree with TRBD2. This CDR3 spans 17 amino acids. CDR1 and CDR2 from the germline V gene are SGHVS and FQNEAQ. V was clipped by 3 bases and J by 0 bases; unmatched bases: 7. CDR3 nucleotide sequence: TGTGCCAGCAGCTTTCTAGCGGGAGGTCCGAGCTCCTACGAGCAGTACTTC. Translated, it gives CASSFLAGGPSSYEQYF.

This clonotype appeared a few times. The rearrangement uses TRBV19 and TRBJ2-2; possibly TRBD1 or TRBD2 for D (5 bases each). Germline-derived CDR1 and CDR2 are LNHDA and SQIVND (reference sequence). The CDR3 extends over 15 amino acids. V was trimmed by 7 bases and J by 5 bases, leaving 17 bases between them. DNA of the CDR3: TGTGCCAGTACCCCGGGGCGAGAGGGGACCGGGGAGCTGTTTTTT. Translation gives CASTPGREGTGELFF.

This clonotype showed up many times. The gene calls are TRBV7-9 and TRBJ2-1, with 11 bases lining up with TRBD2. With 5 bases clipped from V and 4 bases from J, the junction kept 7 bases outside the gene matches. The CDR3 sequence is 16 residues long. The V gene's germline CDR1 is SEHNR and CDR2 FQNEAQ (reference sequence). The CDR3 DNA is TGTGCCAGCAGCCCACTAGCGGGAGCGGCATACAATGAGCAGTTCTTC. Translating it yields CASSPLAGAAYNEQFF.